The rows below give T cell receptor beta chains drawn from one sample of a study of vaccination effects on CD4 cells after COVID-19. These receptors lack a known antigen. The data were produced by immunoSEQ multiplex PCR, yet TCRdb's version contains in-frame clones alone and is incomplete. This table holds about 58,000 clones, approximately 80% found once. The starting material was CD4+ T cells from PBMCs cultured without peptide, obtained before COVID-19 vaccination. The receptors originated from a human donor who received a COVID-19 vaccine. CDR3s include the opening cysteine and the closing phenylalanine or tryptophan. The D gene is left open where the match is weak. Clone size is stated in some rows and not others, as once, few, many or a class when expanded.

J gene: TRBJ1-6
D gene: NA
V gene: TRBV28
clone size: NA
CDR3 protein: CASSFDRLLNSPLHF
CDR3 DNA: TGTGCCAGCAGTTTTGACCGACTACTTAATTCACCCCTCCACTTT

J gene: TRBJ2-3
D gene: NA
V gene: TRBV5-1
clone size: NA
CDR3 protein: CASSLGVADPSTDTQYF
CDR3 DNA: TGCGCCAGCAGCTTGGGGGTGGCGGATCCTAGCACAGATACGCAGTATTTT

J gene: TRBJ2-5
D gene: NA
V gene: TRBV3-1/TRBV3-2
clone size: once
CDR3 protein: CASSLLGGSSETQYF
CDR3 DNA: TGTGCCAGCAGCCTCCTGGGGGGAAGTTCAGAGACCCAGTACTTC

J gene: TRBJ1-1
D gene: TRBD1
V gene: TRBV5-1
clone size: NA
CDR3 protein: CASSLWDSLNTEAFF
CDR3 DNA: TGCGCCAGCAGCTTGTGGGACAGCTTGAACACTGAAGCTTTCTTT

J gene: TRBJ1-1
D gene: NA
V gene: TRBV19
clone size: NA
CDR3 protein: CASSISAGITEAFF
CDR3 DNA: TGTGCCAGTAGTATATCGGCGGGGATCACTGAAGCTTTCTTT

J gene: TRBJ1-2
D gene: TRBD1
V gene: TRBV12-5
clone size: NA
CDR3 protein: CASGLVDGTGSFINYGYTF
CDR3 DNA: TGTGCTAGTGGTTTGGTAGATGGGACAGGTTCTTTCATTAACTATGGCTACACCTTC

J gene: TRBJ1-2
D gene: NA
V gene: TRBV6-1
clone size: NA
CDR3 protein: CASSVRGGTGLDYGYTF
CDR3 DNA: TGTGCCAGCAGTGTTCGTGGAGGGACTGGACTTGACTATGGCTACACCTTC

J gene: TRBJ2-1
D gene: TRBD1
V gene: TRBV11-1
clone size: NA
CDR3 protein: CASSSRDRVAHEQFF
CDR3 DNA: TGTGCCAGCAGCTCTCGGGACAGGGTCGCGCATGAGCAGTTCTTC

J gene: TRBJ1-1
D gene: NA
V gene: TRBV28
clone size: NA
CDR3 protein: CASSSTGTGGFVEAFF
CDR3 DNA: TGTGCCAGCAGTTCGACCGGGACGGGGGGTTTTGTGGAAGCTTTCTTT

J gene: TRBJ1-1
D gene: NA
V gene: TRBV6-5
clone size: NA
CDR3 protein: CASRVPGGANTEAFF
CDR3 DNA: TGTGCCAGCAGGGTACCAGGAGGGGCAAACACTGAAGCTTTCTTT

J gene: TRBJ1-2
D gene: NA
V gene: TRBV6-5
clone size: NA
CDR3 protein: CASSRDRHYGYTF
CDR3 DNA: TGTGCCAGCAGCCGCGACAGACACTATGGCTACACCTTC

J gene: TRBJ2-5
D gene: TRBD2
V gene: TRBV14
clone size: NA
CDR3 protein: CASSVASGALTQYF
CDR3 DNA: TGTGCCAGCAGCGTGGCTAGCGGGGCCTTAACCCAGTACTTC

J gene: TRBJ1-6
D gene: NA
V gene: TRBV25-1
clone size: NA
CDR3 protein: CASSSSDRVNSPLHF
CDR3 DNA: TGTGCCAGCAGTTCCTCAGACAGAGTAAATTCACCCCTCCACTTT

J gene: TRBJ2-5
D gene: NA
V gene: TRBV18
clone size: NA
CDR3 protein: CASSPDGQETQYF
CDR3 DNA: TGTGCCAGCTCACCGGACGGTCAAGAGACCCAGTACTTC

J gene: TRBJ1-5
D gene: NA
V gene: TRBV18
clone size: NA
CDR3 protein: CASSVDKSQPQHF
CDR3 DNA: TGTGCCAGCTCAGTCGACAAATCTCAGCCCCAGCATTTT

J gene: TRBJ1-5
D gene: NA
V gene: TRBV12-3/TRBV12-4
clone size: NA
CDR3 protein: CASGRRGNQPQHF
CDR3 DNA: TGTGCCTCGGGCCGTCGGGGCAATCAGCCCCAGCATTTT

J gene: TRBJ1-1
D gene: NA
V gene: TRBV18
clone size: once
CDR3 protein: CASSPLNSGIRRSTEAFF
CDR3 DNA: TGTGCCAGCTCACCACTGAACTCAGGGATTCGGCGTAGCACTGAAGCTTTCTTT

J gene: TRBJ2-5
D gene: NA
V gene: TRBV14
clone size: NA
CDR3 protein: CASSQGRIVGSETQYF
CDR3 DNA: TGTGCCAGCAGCCAGGGACGGATAGTTGGTTCGGAGACCCAGTACTTC

J gene: TRBJ2-1
D gene: TRBD2
V gene: TRBV29-1
clone size: NA
CDR3 protein: CSVESSGGEEQFF
CDR3 DNA: TGCAGCGTTGAGTCCAGCGGGGGAGAGGAGCAGTTCTTC

J gene: TRBJ1-2
D gene: TRBD1
V gene: TRBV18
clone size: NA
CDR3 protein: CASSPSGQGYYGYTF
CDR3 DNA: TGTGCCAGCTCACCGTCTGGACAGGGATACTATGGCTACACCTTC

J gene: TRBJ1-1
D gene: TRBD1
V gene: TRBV5-1
clone size: NA
CDR3 protein: CASSRRTGGSEAFF
CDR3 DNA: TGCGCCAGCAGCCGGAGGACAGGGGGCTCTGAAGCTTTCTTT

J gene: TRBJ2-5
D gene: NA
V gene: TRBV28
clone size: once
CDR3 protein: CASSTFLDGETQYF
CDR3 DNA: TGTGCCAGCAGCACCTTTCTTGATGGAGAGACCCAGTACTTC

J gene: TRBJ2-2
D gene: TRBD2
V gene: TRBV4-1
clone size: few
CDR3 protein: CASSQVRTSDTGELFF
CDR3 DNA: TGCGCCAGCAGCCAAGTGCGGACTAGCGACACCGGGGAGCTGTTTTTT

J gene: TRBJ1-2
D gene: NA
V gene: TRBV19
clone size: few
CDR3 protein: CASSIVGDRSARDYGYTF
CDR3 DNA: TGTGCCAGTAGTATAGTAGGAGACAGGTCGGCGCGGGACTATGGCTACACCTTC

J gene: TRBJ1-1
D gene: TRBD1
V gene: TRBV9
clone size: NA
CDR3 protein: CASSVVDRLNTEAFF
CDR3 DNA: TGTGCCAGCAGCGTAGTGGACAGGTTGAACACTGAAGCTTTCTTT

J gene: TRBJ1-2
D gene: TRBD1
V gene: TRBV19
clone size: NA
CDR3 protein: CASEDRGYGYTF
CDR3 DNA: TGTGCCAGCGAGGACAGGGGCTATGGCTACACCTTC

J gene: TRBJ2-3
D gene: TRBD2
V gene: TRBV7-2
clone size: NA
CDR3 protein: CASSLVLAGDTQYF
CDR3 DNA: TGTGCCAGCAGCTTAGTCCTAGCGGGGGATACGCAGTATTTT

J gene: TRBJ1-6
D gene: TRBD1
V gene: TRBV19
clone size: NA
CDR3 protein: CASRETGTGHAPLHF
CDR3 DNA: TGTGCCAGTAGAGAGACCGGGACAGGGCATGCACCCCTCCACTTT

J gene: TRBJ1-2
D gene: NA
V gene: TRBV4-1
clone size: NA
CDR3 protein: CASSLAGAYGYTF
CDR3 DNA: TGCGCCAGCAGTCTTGCAGGGGCCTATGGCTACACCTTC

J gene: TRBJ2-3
D gene: TRBD2
V gene: TRBV24-1
clone size: NA
CDR3 protein: CATSDHRTSGGYGTQYF
CDR3 DNA: TGTGCCACCAGTGACCACAGGACTAGCGGGGGGTACGGTACGCAGTATTTT

J gene: TRBJ2-2
D gene: NA
V gene: TRBV11-3
clone size: NA
CDR3 protein: CASSFSVVNTGELFF
CDR3 DNA: TGTGCCAGCAGCTTTAGCGTGGTGAACACCGGGGAGCTGTTTTTT

J gene: TRBJ1-2
D gene: NA
V gene: TRBV14
clone size: few
CDR3 protein: CASSLLFLRSNYGYTF
CDR3 DNA: TGTGCCAGCAGCCTACTTTTCCTTAGGAGTAACTATGGCTACACCTTC

J gene: TRBJ2-1
D gene: NA
V gene: TRBV5-5
clone size: NA
CDR3 protein: CASSLVGSDNEQFF
CDR3 DNA: TGTGCCAGCAGCTTGGTAGGGTCCGACAATGAGCAGTTCTTC

J gene: TRBJ2-1
D gene: NA
V gene: TRBV6-5
clone size: once
CDR3 protein: CASKRGGTQAREQFF
CDR3 DNA: TGTGCCAGCAAAAGGGGCGGGACTCAAGCGCGTGAGCAGTTCTTC

J gene: TRBJ2-3
D gene: NA
V gene: TRBV19
clone size: NA
CDR3 protein: CASSTPWARTRADTQYF
CDR3 DNA: TGTGCCAGTAGTACCCCTTGGGCCCGCACCCGGGCAGATACGCAGTATTTT

J gene: TRBJ1-1
D gene: NA
V gene: TRBV10-2
clone size: few
CDR3 protein: CASTNGGNTEAFF
CDR3 DNA: TGCGCCAGCACCAATGGGGGGAACACTGAAGCTTTCTTT

J gene: TRBJ2-1
D gene: NA
V gene: TRBV20-1
clone size: NA
CDR3 protein: CSASLGTFNEQFF
CDR3 DNA: TGCAGTGCTAGTCTGGGGACCTTCAATGAGCAGTTCTTC

J gene: TRBJ1-5
D gene: NA
V gene: TRBV2
clone size: NA
CDR3 protein: CASTQGANSNQPQHF
CDR3 DNA: TGTGCCAGTACACAGGGTGCAAATAGCAATCAGCCCCAGCATTTT

J gene: TRBJ2-2
D gene: NA
V gene: TRBV19
clone size: NA
CDR3 protein: CASSIRGNGELFF
CDR3 DNA: TGTGCCAGTAGTATTCGGGGGAACGGGGAGCTGTTTTTT

J gene: TRBJ2-3
D gene: TRBD2
V gene: TRBV5-5
clone size: NA
CDR3 protein: CASSPGLAGELTDTQYF
CDR3 DNA: TGTGCCAGCAGCCCGGGACTAGCGGGGGAACTTACAGATACGCAGTATTTT

J gene: TRBJ1-1
D gene: NA
V gene: TRBV6-6
clone size: NA
CDR3 protein: CASAGSRTEAFF
CDR3 DNA: TGTGCCAGCGCAGGGAGTAGGACTGAAGCTTTCTTT

J gene: TRBJ1-6
D gene: NA
V gene: TRBV5-4
clone size: NA
CDR3 protein: CASSLETSYNSPLHF
CDR3 DNA: TGTGCCAGCAGCTTGGAAACCTCCTATAATTCACCCCTCCACTTT

J gene: TRBJ1-3
D gene: NA
V gene: TRBV5-1
clone size: NA
CDR3 protein: CASSMGLYGSGNTIYF
CDR3 DNA: TGCGCCAGCAGCATGGGACTCTACGGCTCTGGAAACACCATATATTTT

J gene: TRBJ2-5
D gene: NA
V gene: TRBV7-2
clone size: NA
CDR3 protein: CASSLAGGPETQYF
CDR3 DNA: TGTGCCAGCAGCTTAGCGGGGGGGCCGGAGACCCAGTACTTC

J gene: TRBJ2-3
D gene: TRBD2
V gene: TRBV19
clone size: once
CDR3 protein: CASGGGASTDTQYF
CDR3 DNA: TGTGCCAGCGGGGGGGGTGCTAGCACAGATACGCAGTATTTT

J gene: TRBJ1-1
D gene: NA
V gene: TRBV5-6
clone size: NA
CDR3 protein: CASSSGQTGNTEAFF
CDR3 DNA: TGTGCCAGCAGCTCTGGACAGACAGGAAACACTGAAGCTTTCTTT

J gene: TRBJ1-1
D gene: NA
V gene: TRBV6-5
clone size: NA
CDR3 protein: CASSRDKNTEAFF
CDR3 DNA: TGTGCCAGCAGTCGGGACAAGAACACTGAAGCTTTCTTT

J gene: TRBJ1-5
D gene: NA
V gene: TRBV19
clone size: NA
CDR3 protein: CASSIVGGPNQPQHF
CDR3 DNA: TGTGCCAGTAGTATAGTTGGGGGACCCAATCAGCCCCAGCATTTT

J gene: TRBJ2-2
D gene: TRBD2
V gene: TRBV7-2
clone size: NA
CDR3 protein: CASSLQGGTTGELFF
CDR3 DNA: TGTGCCAGCAGCTTACAGGGAGGGACCACCGGGGAGCTGTTTTTT

J gene: TRBJ1-1
D gene: NA
V gene: TRBV7-3
clone size: few
CDR3 protein: CASSPGPGLEAFF
CDR3 DNA: TGTGCCAGCAGCCCCGGACCGGGACTTGAAGCTTTCTTT

J gene: TRBJ1-2
D gene: NA
V gene: TRBV7-2
clone size: few
CDR3 protein: CASSLLRVDGYTF
CDR3 DNA: TGTGCCAGCAGCTTACTCAGGGTAGATGGCTACACCTTC

J gene: TRBJ1-5
D gene: TRBD1
V gene: TRBV19
clone size: once
CDR3 protein: CASSRLTGGDQPQHF
CDR3 DNA: TGTGCCAGTAGTCGTCTCACAGGGGGCGATCAGCCCCAGCATTTT

J gene: TRBJ1-5
D gene: NA
V gene: TRBV7-2
clone size: NA
CDR3 protein: CASSLDGSAWYSNQPQHF
CDR3 DNA: TGTGCCAGCAGCTTAGATGGCAGCGCCTGGTATAGCAATCAGCCCCAGCATTTT

J gene: TRBJ2-1
D gene: TRBD2
V gene: TRBV7-2
clone size: NA
CDR3 protein: CASTHGGGGAGNEQFF
CDR3 DNA: TGTGCCAGCACCCACGGGGGCGGGGGGGCGGGCAATGAGCAGTTCTTC

J gene: TRBJ1-4
D gene: NA
V gene: TRBV3-1/TRBV3-2
clone size: NA
CDR3 protein: CASSPEVPASNEKLFF
CDR3 DNA: TGTGCCAGCAGCCCAGAGGTGCCAGCCTCTAATGAAAAACTGTTTTTT